The 3 T cell receptor beta chains in this list originate from one sample, sequenced in a study of OX40 agonist ivuxolimab in advanced cancers. Sequenced by immunoSEQ multiplex PCR; TCRdb stores in-frame clones only, minus some. Of 55,000 to 80,000 clones detected, about 88% appear once; the ten largest clones hold approximately 1.1%. The sample was CD4+ or CD8+ T cells sorted from blood, taken in a trial of the OX40 agonist ivuxolimab. These TCRs come from an adult with an advanced solid tumor such as melanoma, head and neck, liver or kidney cancer.

The genes are TRBV10-3 and TRBJ1-1, with D possibly matching TRBD1 (6 bases). Germline V gene sequence: CDR1 ENHRY, CDR2 SYGVKD. V lost 2 bases, J lost 1 base, and 11 bases lay in between. The CDR3 runs 15 residues. The CDR3 loop reads CAISEGTGKNTEAFF. The CDR3 nucleotides are TGTGCCATCAGTGAGGGTACAGGGAAGAACACTGAAGCTTTCTTT.

The V gene is TRBV6-1, the J gene TRBJ1-4; D unclear. The CDR3 loop spans 13 amino acids. CDR1 is MNHNS and CDR2 is SASEGT in the germline V gene. The ends were cut back, 4 bases at V and 8 bases at J, with 11 bases in the middle. The CDR3 reads CASSGYPGEKLFF. CDR3 DNA sequence: TGTGCCAGCAGTGGTTATCCGGGGGAAAAACTGTTTTTT.

The chain has TRBV28 and TRBJ1-2; 12 bases are shared with TRBD1. The CDR3 has 14 amino acids. Germline loops: CDR1 MDHEN, CDR2 SYDVKM. J lost 6 bases, V lost 7 bases, and 6 bases had no gene match. CDR3 DNA: TGTGCCAGCACGTCGGGACAGGGGGCTGATGGCTACACCTTC. Amino acids: CASTSGQGADGYTF.